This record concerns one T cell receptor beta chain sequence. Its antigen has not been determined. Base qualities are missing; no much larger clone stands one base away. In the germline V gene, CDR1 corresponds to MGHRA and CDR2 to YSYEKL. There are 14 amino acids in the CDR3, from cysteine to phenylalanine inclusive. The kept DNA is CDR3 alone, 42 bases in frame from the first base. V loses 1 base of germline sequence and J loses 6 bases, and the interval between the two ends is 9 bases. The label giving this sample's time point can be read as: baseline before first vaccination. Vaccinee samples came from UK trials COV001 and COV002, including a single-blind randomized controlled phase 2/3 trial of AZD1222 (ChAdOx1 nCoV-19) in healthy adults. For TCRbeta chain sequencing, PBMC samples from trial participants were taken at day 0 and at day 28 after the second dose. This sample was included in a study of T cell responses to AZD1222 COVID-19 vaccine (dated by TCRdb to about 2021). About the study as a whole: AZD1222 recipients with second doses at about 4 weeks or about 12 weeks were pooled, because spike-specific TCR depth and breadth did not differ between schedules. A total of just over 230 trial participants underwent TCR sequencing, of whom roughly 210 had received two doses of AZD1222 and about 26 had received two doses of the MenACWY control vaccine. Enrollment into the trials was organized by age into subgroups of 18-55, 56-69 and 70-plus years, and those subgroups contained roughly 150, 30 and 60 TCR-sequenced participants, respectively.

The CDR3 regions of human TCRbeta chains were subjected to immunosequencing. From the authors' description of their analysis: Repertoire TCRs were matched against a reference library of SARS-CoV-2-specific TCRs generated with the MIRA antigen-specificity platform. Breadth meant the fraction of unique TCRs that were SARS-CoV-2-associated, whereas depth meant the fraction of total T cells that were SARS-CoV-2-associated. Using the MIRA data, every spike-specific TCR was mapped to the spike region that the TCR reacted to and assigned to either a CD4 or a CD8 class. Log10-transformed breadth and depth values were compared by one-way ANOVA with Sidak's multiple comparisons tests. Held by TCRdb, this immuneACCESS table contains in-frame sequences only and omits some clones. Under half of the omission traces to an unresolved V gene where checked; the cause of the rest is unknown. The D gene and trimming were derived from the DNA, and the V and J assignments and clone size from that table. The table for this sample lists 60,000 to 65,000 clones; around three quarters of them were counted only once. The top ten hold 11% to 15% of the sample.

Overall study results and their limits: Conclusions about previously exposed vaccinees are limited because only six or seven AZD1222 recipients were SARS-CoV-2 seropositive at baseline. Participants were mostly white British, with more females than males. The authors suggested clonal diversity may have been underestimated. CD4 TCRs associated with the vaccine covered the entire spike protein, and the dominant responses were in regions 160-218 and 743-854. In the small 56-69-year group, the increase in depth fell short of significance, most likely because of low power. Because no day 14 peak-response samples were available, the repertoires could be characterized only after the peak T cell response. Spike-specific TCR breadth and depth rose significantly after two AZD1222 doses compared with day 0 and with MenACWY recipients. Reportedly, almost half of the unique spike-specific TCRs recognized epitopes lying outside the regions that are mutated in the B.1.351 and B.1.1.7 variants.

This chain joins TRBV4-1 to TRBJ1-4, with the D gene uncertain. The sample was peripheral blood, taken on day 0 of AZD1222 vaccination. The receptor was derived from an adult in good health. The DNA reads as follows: TGCGCCAGCAGCCAAGCCTCGTTAGATGAAAAACTGTTTTTT. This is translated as CASSQASLDEKLFF.